This T cell receptor beta chain is drawn from a study of human T cells and chemical hapten exposure. MiXCR, applied by TCRdb to the RACE reads, yields one record per CDR3 protein. The sample lists 40,000 to 50,000 distinct CDR3 sequences, 4% seen once, with 20% to 30% in the top ten. This CDR3 has 15 amino acids. CDR1 is SGDLS, CDR2 YYNGEE, per germline. V trimming: 3 bases; J trimming: 5 bases; junction bases outside the gene matches: 6. Ten or more counts support this clonotype. Time point described: patch test 1, 2 weeks after DPC sensitization. Documented treatment: therapeutic diphenylcyclopropenone sensitization with weekly scalp DPC. Someone pulled total RNA out of unfractionated whole blood.

The chain links TRBV9 to TRBJ2-2; TRBD2 aligns across 8 bases. The source is a man between 45 and 60 years old with alopecia areata. Some clones in this sample may be carry-over from other donors' samples. The source material was whole blood, sampled in connection with sensitization to the hapten diphenylcyclopropenone (DPC). CDR3: CASSAGLVLTGELFF. CDR3 nucleotide sequence: TGTGCCAGCAGCGCGGGACTAGTCCTAACCGGGGAGCTGTTTTTT.